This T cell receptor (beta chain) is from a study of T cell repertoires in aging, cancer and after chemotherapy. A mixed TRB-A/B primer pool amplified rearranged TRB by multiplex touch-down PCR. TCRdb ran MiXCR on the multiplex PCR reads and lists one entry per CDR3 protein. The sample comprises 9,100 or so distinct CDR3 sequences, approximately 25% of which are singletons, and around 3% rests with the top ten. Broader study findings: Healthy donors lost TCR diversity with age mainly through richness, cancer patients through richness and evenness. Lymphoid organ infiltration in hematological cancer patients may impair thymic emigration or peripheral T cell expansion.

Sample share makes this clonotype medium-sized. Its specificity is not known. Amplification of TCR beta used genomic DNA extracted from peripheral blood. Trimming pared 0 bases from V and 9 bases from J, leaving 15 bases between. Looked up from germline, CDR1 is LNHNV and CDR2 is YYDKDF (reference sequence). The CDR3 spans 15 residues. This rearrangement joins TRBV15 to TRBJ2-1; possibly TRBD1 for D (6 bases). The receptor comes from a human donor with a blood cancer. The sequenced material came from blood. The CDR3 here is CATSRDLGAAGEQFF. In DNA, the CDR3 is TGTGCCACCAGCAGAGATCTGGGGGCCGCCGGTGAGCAGTTCTTC. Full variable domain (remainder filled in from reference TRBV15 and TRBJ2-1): DAMVIQNPRYQVTQFGKPVTLSCSQTLNHNVMYWYQQKSSQAPKLLFHYYDKDFNNEADTPDNFQSRRPNTSFCFLDIRSPGLGDTAMYLCATSRDLGAAGEQFFGPGTRLTVL.